This TCR beta chain emerged from a study of shared clonotypes between healthy human individuals. At the level of the study: Researchers assigned three CD4 naive, three CD4 memory, two CD8 naive and one CD8 memory plate to each donor.

V shed 2 bases and J shed 8 bases, with 14 bases lying between them. The CDR3 covers 14 residues. Germline V gene data show CDR1 as SGHDT and CDR2 as YYEEEE. All donors were healthy HIV-negative adults lacking recent acute infections or vaccinations. Donors were Caucasian adults residing in Nashville, Tennessee, USA. Only in-frame clones appear in the TCRdb table, and some are missing; sequencing was by immunoSEQ multiplex PCR. The table records 2,500,000 or so clones, approximately 93% of them present only once. Sample: naive CD4+ T cells from PBMCs. Indicated subset: CD45RA+ positively selected. The rearrangement joins TRBV5-6 to TRBJ2-4; possible D gene TRBD1, 5 bases. The clonotype comes from a man younger than 35 in good health. Some clones in this sample may be carry-over from other donors' samples. CDR3 coding DNA: TGTGCCAGCAGCTTTCAGGGTTGGGCGGACATTCAGTACTTC. Protein sequence: CASSFQGWADIQYF. Combining the CDR3 with reference TRBV5-6 and TRBJ2-4 gives the whole variable domain DAGVTQSPTHLIKTRGQQVTLRCSPKSGHDTVSWYQQALGQGPQFIFQYYEEEERQRGNFPDRFSGHQFPNYSSELNVNALLLGDSALYLCASSFQGWADIQYFGAGTRLSVL.